This entry is about one T cell receptor beta chain. The antigen remains undetermined. Sequenced by immunoSEQ multiplex PCR; TCRdb stores in-frame clones only, minus some. Among about 59,000 clones listed, 85% to 90% were seen once. The data are from a study of a mutant IDH1 vaccine in newly diagnosed glioma. In the study overall: Patients got their first vaccination 4-6 weeks after radiotherapy alone, or with temozolomide cycles. Study conclusions and caveats: Pseudoprogression seemed unlinked to shifts in top peripheral T cell clonotypes.

Sample time point: week 5, during vaccination. A 20-mer mutant IDH1 peptide at 300 ug was injected subcutaneously with topical imiquimod. With 6 bases clipped from V and 1 base from J, the junction kept 5 bases outside the gene matches. The CDR3 has 15 residues. Germline V CDR1 and CDR2: MDHEN, SYDVKM. The source material was PBMCs, sampled from a glioma patient whose treatment included an IDH1 peptide vaccine. This sequence originates from a woman aged 40-49 years with glioma. The chain carries TRBV28 and TRBJ2-3; 9 nucleotides align to TRBD1. The CDR3 sequence is CASSQRQGGTDTQYF. In DNA, the CDR3 is TGTGCCAGCAGCCAGAGACAGGGGGGCACAGATACGCAGTATTTT.